Below, 2 T cell receptor beta chains from the same sample are listed, as sequenced in a study of long-term antiretroviral therapy in people with HIV. Researchers ran immunoSEQ v3.0 at survey level. Generated by immunoSEQ multiplex PCR, the TCRdb table keeps only in-frame clones and is missing some. The table has 30,000 to 40,000 clones, around 79% seen once. Specimen: unsorted PBMCs, collected 1.9 years after starting antiretroviral therapy. The source of these receptors is a man in his late teens or twenties with HIV.

The CDR3 is CASSQGPLDRTEAFF. The CDR3 DNA reads as TGTGCCAGCAGCCAAGGGCCCTTGGATAGGACTGAAGCTTTCTTT. V and J are TRBV7-6 and TRBJ1-1, with no clear D. Germline CDR1 is SGHVS and CDR2 is FNYEAQ. This CDR3 contains 15 residues. Trimming shortened V by 5 bases and J by 5 bases, and 18 bases separated the two germline ends.

This clone was observed a handful of times. The rearrangement links TRBV4-2 to TRBJ2-1; 12 nucleotides match TRBD2. CDR1 is LGHNA, CDR2 YNFKEQ, per germline. J lost 7 bases, V lost 0 bases, and 4 bases had no gene match. The CDR3 covers 16 residues. The CDR3 sequence: CASSQDGLAGGNEQFF. CDR3 sequence (DNA): TGTGCCAGCAGCCAAGATGGCCTAGCGGGGGGGAATGAGCAGTTCTTC.